The rows below give T cell receptor beta chains drawn from one sample of a study of T cell repertoires in cytomegalovirus infection. From the reads, TCRdb called clonotypes with MiXCR, one entry per CDR3 protein. The repertoire holds roughly 990,000 distinct CDR3 sequences, with roughly a third as singletons. Their cognate antigens are unknown. The sample was cultured CD8+ T cells from PBMCs, taken from culture after CMV antigen stimulation. All receptors derive from a human donor in good health (CMV status not recorded). Some clones in this sample may be carry-over from other donors' samples. Each CDR3 is given with its conserved first and last residue. D genes are given only for firm matches. For some rows the clone size is stated as once, few or many, or as a class when expanded; others skip it.

cdr3_length: 17; v_call: TRBV3-1; clone_size: NA; d_call: NA; j_call: TRBJ2-2; cdr3_aa: CASSSWGRGSPIGELFF; cdr3_nt: TGTGCCAGCAGCTCTTGGGGGAGAGGATCCCCCATCGGGGAGCTGTTTTTT
cdr3_length: 13; v_call: TRBV12-3/TRBV12-4; clone_size: NA; d_call: NA; j_call: TRBJ1-2; cdr3_aa: CASSLVRDHGYTF; cdr3_nt: TGTGCCAGCAGTTTAGTCAGGGATCATGGCTACACCTTC
cdr3_length: 11; v_call: TRBV7-6; clone_size: NA; d_call: TRBD1; j_call: TRBJ1-1; cdr3_aa: CASMERGLTVF; cdr3_nt: TGTGCCAGTATGGAAAGGGGGCTAACAGTTTTT
cdr3_length: 14; v_call: TRBV9; clone_size: NA; d_call: NA; j_call: TRBJ2-5; cdr3_aa: CASSEEGFQETQYF; cdr3_nt: TGTGCCAGCAGCGAAGAGGGCTTCCAAGAGACCCAGTACTTC
cdr3_length: 15; v_call: TRBV6-6; clone_size: few; d_call: NA; j_call: TRBJ1-6; cdr3_aa: CASGTGLDYNSPLHF; cdr3_nt: TGTGCCAGCGGCACGGGACTAGACTATAATTCACCCCTCCACTTT
cdr3_length: 17; v_call: TRBV28; clone_size: many; d_call: TRBD2; j_call: TRBJ2-1; cdr3_aa: CASSSPSRGARYNEQFF; cdr3_nt: TGTGCCAGCAGTTCCCCCTCGCGGGGGGCGCGTTACAATGAGCAGTTCTTC
cdr3_length: 17; v_call: TRBV11-1; clone_size: NA; d_call: TRBD2; j_call: TRBJ2-7; cdr3_aa: CASSLSIFPGLAGEQYF; cdr3_nt: TGTGCCAGCAGCTTATCCATTTTTCCGGGACTAGCGGGGGAGCAGTACTTC
cdr3_length: 12; v_call: TRBV6-6; clone_size: NA; d_call: NA; j_call: TRBJ1-1; cdr3_aa: CASSYSGADAFF; cdr3_nt: TGTGCCAGCAGTTACTCGGGGGCGGACGCTTTCTTT
cdr3_length: 18; v_call: TRBV6-8; clone_size: NA; d_call: NA; j_call: TRBJ1-1; cdr3_aa: CASSYSRPTKEYGTEAFF; cdr3_nt: TGTGCCAGCAGTTACTCGAGACCCACAAAAGAGTATGGCACTGAAGCTTTCTTT
cdr3_length: 16; v_call: TRBV5-4; clone_size: NA; d_call: TRBD2; j_call: TRBJ2-5; cdr3_aa: CASSSSSGGTKETQYF; cdr3_nt: TGTGCCAGCAGCTCCTCGAGCGGGGGGACTAAAGAGACCCAGTACTTC
cdr3_length: 15; v_call: TRBV5-8; clone_size: NA; d_call: NA; j_call: TRBJ2-1; cdr3_aa: CASSLLGGTYNEQFF; cdr3_nt: TGTGCCAGCAGCTTGCTCGGGGGAACCTACAATGAGCAGTTCTTC
cdr3_length: 15; v_call: TRBV27; clone_size: NA; d_call: NA; j_call: TRBJ2-1; cdr3_aa: CASSLRRTAGNEQFF; cdr3_nt: TGTGCCAGCAGTCTACGCCGGACAGCCGGCAATGAGCAGTTCTTC
cdr3_length: 15; v_call: TRBV7-6; clone_size: NA; d_call: NA; j_call: TRBJ1-6; cdr3_aa: CASSDRIGENSPLHF; cdr3_nt: TGTGCTAGCAGCGACCGGATTGGCGAAAATTCACCCCTCCACTTT
cdr3_length: 14; v_call: TRBV7-6; clone_size: many; d_call: TRBD1; j_call: TRBJ1-2; cdr3_aa: CASSLATGGYGYTF; cdr3_nt: TGTGCCAGCAGCTTAGCTACAGGGGGCTATGGCTACACCTTC
cdr3_length: 18; v_call: TRBV10-3; clone_size: NA; d_call: NA; j_call: TRBJ2-3; cdr3_aa: CAISERAKTGTKTDTQYF; cdr3_nt: TGTGCCATCAGTGAGCGTGCGAAGACAGGGACTAAGACAGATACGCAGTATTTT
cdr3_length: 14; v_call: TRBV12-3/TRBV12-4; clone_size: few; d_call: NA; j_call: TRBJ1-5; cdr3_aa: CASSLGQMNQPQHF; cdr3_nt: TGTGCCAGCAGTTTAGGACAGATGAATCAGCCCCAGCATTTT
cdr3_length: 14; v_call: TRBV7-6; clone_size: NA; d_call: TRBD2; j_call: TRBJ2-1; cdr3_aa: CASSYDRTSNEQFF; cdr3_nt: TGTGCCAGCAGCTATGACCGGACTAGTAATGAGCAGTTCTTC
cdr3_length: 14; v_call: TRBV12-3/TRBV12-4; clone_size: many; d_call: NA; j_call: TRBJ2-2; cdr3_aa: CASSLLPGTGELFF; cdr3_nt: TGTGCCAGCAGTTTACTCCCGGGAACCGGGGAGCTGTTTTTT
cdr3_length: 16; v_call: TRBV6-1; clone_size: few; d_call: TRBD1; j_call: TRBJ1-1; cdr3_aa: CASSVPVQGAWTEAFF; cdr3_nt: TGTGCCAGCAGCGTCCCTGTACAGGGGGCTTGGACTGAAGCTTTCTTT
cdr3_length: 13; v_call: TRBV5-4; clone_size: NA; d_call: NA; j_call: TRBJ2-4; cdr3_aa: CASSMERGGLQYF; cdr3_nt: TGTGCCAGCAGCATGGAACGCGGAGGGCTTCAGTACTTC
cdr3_length: 12; v_call: TRBV19; clone_size: few; d_call: NA; j_call: TRBJ2-7; cdr3_aa: CASSMDPYEQYF; cdr3_nt: TGTGCCAGTAGTATGGACCCTTACGAGCAGTACTTC
cdr3_length: 11; v_call: TRBV7-2; clone_size: many; d_call: NA; j_call: TRBJ1-2; cdr3_aa: CASSWGSGYTF; cdr3_nt: TGTGCCAGCAGCTGGGGAAGTGGCTACACCTTC
cdr3_length: 15; v_call: TRBV7-7; clone_size: few; d_call: NA; j_call: TRBJ2-5; cdr3_aa: CASSPEPRGGETQYF; cdr3_nt: TGTGCTAGCAGCCCCGAACCCAGGGGGGGAGAGACCCAGTACTTC